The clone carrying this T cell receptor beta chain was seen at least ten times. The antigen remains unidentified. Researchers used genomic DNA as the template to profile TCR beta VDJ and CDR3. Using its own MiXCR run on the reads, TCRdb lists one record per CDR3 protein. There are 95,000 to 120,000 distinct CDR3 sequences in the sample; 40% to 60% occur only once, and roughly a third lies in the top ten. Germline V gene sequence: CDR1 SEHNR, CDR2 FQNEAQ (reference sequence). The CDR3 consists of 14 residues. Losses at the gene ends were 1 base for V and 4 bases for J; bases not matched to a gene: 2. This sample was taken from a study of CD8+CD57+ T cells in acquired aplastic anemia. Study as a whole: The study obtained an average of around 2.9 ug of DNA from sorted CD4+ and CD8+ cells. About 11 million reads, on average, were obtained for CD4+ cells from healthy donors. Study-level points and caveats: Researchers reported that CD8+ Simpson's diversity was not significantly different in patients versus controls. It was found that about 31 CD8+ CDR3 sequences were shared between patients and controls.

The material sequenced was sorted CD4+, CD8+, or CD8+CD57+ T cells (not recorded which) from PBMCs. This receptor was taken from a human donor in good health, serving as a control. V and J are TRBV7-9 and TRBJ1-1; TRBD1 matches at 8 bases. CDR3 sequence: CASSLDRGGTEAFF. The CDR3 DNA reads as TGTGCCAGCAGCTTAGACAGGGGGGGCACTGAAGCTTTCTTT.